The 20 T cell receptor beta chains below all came from one sample that was sequenced in a study of T cells in localized non-small cell lung cancer. Profiling relied on immunoSEQ multiplex PCR, and the TCRdb table lists in-frame clones only, not all of them. The data hold about 28,000 clones, with approximately 84% observed a single time. Source: peripheral blood mononuclear cells, taken before any cancer treatment. The receptors derive from a man between 40 and 70 years old with stage III lung adenocarcinoma.

In its sample, this clone was seen a few times. The chain combines TRBV4-1 with TRBJ2-2; TRBD1 matches 8 bases. Per the germline V gene, CDR1 is MGHRA and CDR2 is YSYEKL. Unmatched junction bases numbered 4, after V lost 0 bases and J lost 7 bases. The CDR3 length is 15 residues. The chain's CDR3 is CASSQDRGLGGELFF. CDR3 in DNA: TGCGCCAGCAGCCAAGACAGGGGGCTGGGCGGGGAGCTGTTTTTT.

The CDR3 protein is CASSTGLAGGYGTQYF. The CDR3 region has the DNA TGTGCCAGTAGTACCGGACTAGCGGGAGGTTATGGGACCCAGTACTTC. This chain connects TRBV19 to TRBJ2-5, with 14 bases aligning to TRBD2. V lost 4 bases to trimming and J lost 7 bases; unmatched junction nucleotides: 8. Germline values: CDR1 LNHDA, CDR2 SQIVND (reference sequence). This CDR3 has 16 amino acids.

V usage is TRBV6-1 and J usage is TRBJ2-4; no clear D. Germline V gene data show CDR1 as MNHNS and CDR2 as SASEGT. The length of the CDR3 is 16 residues. V lost 4 bases to trimming and J lost 0 bases, with 13 bases between them. The CDR3: CASSGINSLAKNIQYF. The CDR3 DNA follows: TGTGCCAGCAGTGGAATAAACAGCTTAGCCAAAAACATTCAGTACTTC.

The rearrangement links TRBV30 to TRBJ1-4; D is undetermined. CDR3 length: 12 amino acids. Trimming left V 1 base short and J 3 bases short, with 3 bases between. Germline CDR1 and CDR2: GTSNPN and SVGIG (reference sequence). The CDR3 sequence: CAWSGSNEKLFF. DNA for the CDR3: TGTGCCTGGAGTGGGTCTAATGAAAAACTGTTTTTT.

CDR3: CASSQFHTEAFF. The CDR3 DNA reads TGTGCCAGCAGCCAGTTTCACACTGAAGCTTTCTTT. The rearrangement uses TRBV11-2 and TRBJ1-1; D is unclear. CDR3 length: 12 amino acids. Germline V gene data show CDR1 as SGHAT and CDR2 as FQNNGV. V gave up 5 bases and J gave up 3 bases, with 7 bases separating them.

This clone has a single count. V and J are TRBV6-1 and TRBJ1-4, with a possible D match to TRBD1 (5 bases). The CDR3 covers 14 residues. Germline V gene data show CDR1 as MNHNS and CDR2 as SASEGT. V lost 6 bases, J lost 2 bases, and 10 bases lay in between. CDR3 protein: CASREAGTNEKLFF. The CDR3 bases are TGTGCCAGCAGGGAGGCAGGGACTAATGAAAAACTGTTTTTT.

The V gene is TRBV14, the J gene TRBJ2-1; TRBD2 matches 9 bases. Looked up from germline, CDR1 is SGHDN and CDR2 is FVKESK. The CDR3 is 16 amino acids. V dropped 0 bases and J dropped 4; count of bases not matched to a gene: 4. For the CDR3, the DNA is TGTGCCAGCAGCCAAGATGCACTAGCGGGTTACAATGAGCAGTTCTTC. Its translation: CASSQDALAGYNEQFF.

The chain uses TRBV6-4 and TRBJ2-2; the match to TRBD2 covers 11 bases. The CDR3 loop spans 14 amino acids. With 8 bases clipped from V and 3 bases from J, the junction kept 2 bases outside the gene matches. Germline CDR1 MRHNA, CDR2 SNTAGT. The DNA for the CDR3 is TGTGCCAGCCAGACTAGCGGGGACACCGGGGAGCTGTTTTTT. Translated, it gives CASQTSGDTGELFF.

V and J are TRBV5-5 and TRBJ1-2; possibly TRBD1 for D (6 bases). V lost 0 bases, J lost 5 bases, and 14 bases lay in between. CDR1 is SGHKS and CDR2 is YYEKEE in the germline V gene (reference sequence). This CDR3 comprises 15 residues. The CDR3 sequence: CASSLAYGQGYGYTF. DNA of the CDR3: TGTGCCAGCAGCTTGGCGTACGGGCAGGGGTATGGCTACACCTTC.

The chain couples TRBV20-1 to TRBJ1-5; D ambiguous. The V and J ends lost 6 bases and 4 bases respectively, with 4 bases between them. CDR1 is DFQATT, CDR2 SNEGSKA, per germline (reference sequence). The CDR3 has 10 residues. CDR3 residues: CSATNQPQHF. The CDR3 bases are TGCAGTGCAACAAATCAGCCCCAGCATTTT.

The chain links TRBV12-5 to TRBJ2-2; 7 positions agree with TRBD1. J lost 0 bases, V lost 5 bases, and 3 bases had no gene match. The CDR3 length is 15 residues. The germline CDR1 and CDR2 sequences are LGHNT and FRNRAP. CDR3 residues: CASGADRANTGELFF. CDR3 bases: TGTGCTAGTGGTGCCGACAGGGCGAACACCGGGGAGCTGTTTTTT.

The chain couples TRBV11-2 to TRBJ1-3; possibly TRBD1 for D (6 bases). Germline assignment: CDR1 SGHAT and CDR2 FQNNGV. V shed 5 bases and J shed 4 bases, with 15 bases lying between them. This CDR3 has 15 amino acids. CDR3 in DNA: TGTGCCAGCAGCATCCCCCGGGACAAAGGAAACACCATATATTTT. This codes for CASSIPRDKGNTIYF.

A few counts support this clone. V and J are TRBV4-1 and TRBJ1-2, with D unclear. V was shortened by 0 bases and J by 4 bases, with 9 bases between the two germline ends. Germline V gene sequence: CDR1 MGHRA, CDR2 YSYEKL. The CDR3 runs 14 residues. The CDR3: CASSQESQSYGYTF. CDR3 DNA: TGCGCCAGCAGCCAAGAGTCTCAGAGCTATGGCTACACCTTC.

J is TRBJ1-5 and V is TRBV6-5; 9 bases map to TRBD1. The V gene end was trimmed by 6 bases and the J gene end by 6 bases; junction bases not matched to a gene: 9. The V gene's germline CDR1 is MNHEY and CDR2 SVGAGI. The CDR3 is 15 residues long. CDR3 sequence reads: CASRPGQGFRQPQHF. The CDR3 region has the DNA TGTGCCAGCAGACCTGGACAGGGGTTTCGTCAGCCCCAGCATTTT.

V is TRBV6-6 and J is TRBJ2-4; D is perhaps TRBD2 (5 bases). The CDR3 covers 16 residues. Trimming cost V 2 bases and J 2 bases, with 13 bases left between them. Germline loops: CDR1 MNHNY, CDR2 SVGAGI (reference sequence). The CDR3 DNA reads TGTGCCAGCAGTTACCCTGTACCGGGATCCAAAAACATTCAGTACTTC. As protein: CASSYPVPGSKNIQYF.

This clone was found a few times. V and J are TRBV11-2 and TRBJ1-2; TRBD1 agrees at 9 bases. Germline V gives CDR1 SGHAT, CDR2 FQNNGV. The length of the CDR3 is 13 residues. The V gene end was trimmed by 4 bases and the J gene end by 7 bases; junction bases not matched to a gene: 4. CDR3 residues: CASSSGTGSGYTF. As DNA, the CDR3 is TGTGCCAGCAGCTCCGGGACAGGGAGTGGCTACACCTTC.

V usage is TRBV5-4 and J usage is TRBJ1-6, with D possibly matching TRBD1 (5 bases). CDR1 and CDR2 from the germline V gene are SGHNT and YYREEE (reference sequence). V was trimmed by 1 base and J by 8 bases, leaving 13 bases between them. This CDR3 comprises 15 residues. CDR3 coding DNA: TGTGCCAGCAGCTTGCACCGGGACGGCGATTCACCCCTCCACTTT. As protein: CASSLHRDGDSPLHF.

The chain links TRBV5-4 to TRBJ1-1; maybe TRBD1 (5 bases). Trimming left V 1 base short and J 8 bases short, with 9 bases between. The germline V gene has CDR1 SGHNT and CDR2 YYREEE (reference sequence). The CDR3 is 12 residues long. CDR3 amino acids: CASSLSGGEAFF. CDR3 nucleotide sequence: TGTGCCAGCAGCTTGTCTGGGGGGGAAGCTTTCTTT. Together with reference TRBV5-4 and TRBJ1-1, the CDR3 gives the full variable domain: ETGVTQSPTHLIKTRGQQVTLRCSSQSGHNTVSWYQQALGQGPQFIFQYYREEENGRGNFPPRFSGLQFPNYSSELNVNALELDDSALYLCASSLSGGEAFFGQGTRLTVV.

The rearrangement links TRBV6-5 to TRBJ1-5; D might be TRBD1 (5 bases). This CDR3 has 13 amino acids. Trimming left V 6 bases short and J 3 bases short, with 9 bases between. In germline, CDR1 is MNHEY, CDR2 SVGAGI. DNA for the CDR3: TGTGCCAGCAGGTCAGGGATCAATCAGCCCCAGCATTTT. Protein sequence: CASRSGINQPQHF.

This rearrangement joins TRBV5-4 to TRBJ2-1; TRBD2 aligns across 13 bases. This CDR3 region has 16 residues. V dropped 3 bases and J dropped 4; count of bases not matched to a gene: 4. Germline values: CDR1 SGHNT, CDR2 YYREEE (reference sequence). The CDR3 sequence is CASSSGTSGTYNEQFF. The CDR3 coding sequence is TGTGCCAGCAGCTCCGGGACTAGCGGGACGTACAATGAGCAGTTCTTC.